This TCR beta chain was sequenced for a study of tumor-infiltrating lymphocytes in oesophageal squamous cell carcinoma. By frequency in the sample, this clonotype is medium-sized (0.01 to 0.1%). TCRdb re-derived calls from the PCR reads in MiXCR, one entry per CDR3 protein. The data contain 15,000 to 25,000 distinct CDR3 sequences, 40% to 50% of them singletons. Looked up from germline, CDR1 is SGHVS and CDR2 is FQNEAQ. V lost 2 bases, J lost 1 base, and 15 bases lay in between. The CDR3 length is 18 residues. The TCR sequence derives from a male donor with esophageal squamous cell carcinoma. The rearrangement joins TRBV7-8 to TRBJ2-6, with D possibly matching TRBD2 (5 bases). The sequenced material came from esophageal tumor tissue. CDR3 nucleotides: TGTGCCAGCAGCTTACGAGGGCTGGATTTTTCTGGGGCCAACGTCCTGACTTTC. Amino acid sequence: CASSLRGLDFSGANVLTF.